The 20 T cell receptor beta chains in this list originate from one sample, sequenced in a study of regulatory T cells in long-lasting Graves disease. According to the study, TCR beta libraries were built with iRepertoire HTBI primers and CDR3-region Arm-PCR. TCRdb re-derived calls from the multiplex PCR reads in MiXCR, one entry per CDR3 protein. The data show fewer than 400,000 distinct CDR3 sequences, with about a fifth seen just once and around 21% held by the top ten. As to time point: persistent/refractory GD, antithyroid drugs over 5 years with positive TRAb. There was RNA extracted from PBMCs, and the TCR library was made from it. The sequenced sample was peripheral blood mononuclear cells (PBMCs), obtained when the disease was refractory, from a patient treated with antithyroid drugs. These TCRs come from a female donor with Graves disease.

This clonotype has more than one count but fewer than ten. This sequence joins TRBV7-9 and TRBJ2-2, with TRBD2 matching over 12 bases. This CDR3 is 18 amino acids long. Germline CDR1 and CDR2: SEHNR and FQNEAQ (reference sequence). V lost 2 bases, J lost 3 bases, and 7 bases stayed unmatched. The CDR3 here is CASSLRVLAGGHTGELFF. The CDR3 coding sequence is TGTGCCAGCAGCTTACGTGTACTAGCGGGAGGTCACACCGGGGAGCTGTTTTTT.

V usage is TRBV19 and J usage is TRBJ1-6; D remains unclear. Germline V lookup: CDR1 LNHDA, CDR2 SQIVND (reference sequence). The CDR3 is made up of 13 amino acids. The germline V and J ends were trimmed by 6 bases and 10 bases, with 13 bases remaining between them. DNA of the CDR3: TGTGCCAGTAGGACCTTTCATGAATCACCCCTCCACTTT. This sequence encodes CASRTFHESPLHF. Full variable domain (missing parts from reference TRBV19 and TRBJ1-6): DGGITQSPKYLFRKEGQNVTLSCEQNLNHDAMYWYRQDPGQGLRLIYYSQIVNDFQKGDIAEGYSVSREKKESFPLTVTSAQKNPTAFYLCASRTFHESPLHFGNGTRLTVT.

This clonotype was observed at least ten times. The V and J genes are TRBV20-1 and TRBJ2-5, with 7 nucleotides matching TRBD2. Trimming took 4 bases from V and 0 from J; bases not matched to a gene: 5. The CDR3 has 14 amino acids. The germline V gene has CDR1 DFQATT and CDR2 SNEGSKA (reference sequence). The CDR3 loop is CSANVGGNQETQYF. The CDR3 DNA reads TGCAGTGCTAATGTGGGAGGGAACCAAGAGACCCAGTACTTC.

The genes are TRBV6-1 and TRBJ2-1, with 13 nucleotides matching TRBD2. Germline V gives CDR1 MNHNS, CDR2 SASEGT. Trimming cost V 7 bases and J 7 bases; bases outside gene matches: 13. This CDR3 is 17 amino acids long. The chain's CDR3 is CASTAKLRLAGGNEQFF. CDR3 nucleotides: TGTGCCAGCACCGCTAAGCTCCGACTAGCGGGAGGTAATGAGCAGTTCTTC.

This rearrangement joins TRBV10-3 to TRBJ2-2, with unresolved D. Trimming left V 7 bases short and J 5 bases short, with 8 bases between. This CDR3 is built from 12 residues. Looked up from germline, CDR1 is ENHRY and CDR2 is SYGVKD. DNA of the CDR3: TGTGCCATCAACTCCGGGACCGGGGAGCTGTTTTTT. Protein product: CAINSGTGELFF.

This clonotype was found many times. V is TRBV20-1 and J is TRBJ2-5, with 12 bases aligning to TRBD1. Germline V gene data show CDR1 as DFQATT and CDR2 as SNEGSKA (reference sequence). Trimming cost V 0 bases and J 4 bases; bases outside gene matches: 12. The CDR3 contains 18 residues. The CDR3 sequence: CSARDEPGTGGSRETQYF. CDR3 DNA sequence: TGCAGTGCTAGAGATGAGCCAGGGACAGGGGGCTCGCGAGAGACCCAGTACTTC.

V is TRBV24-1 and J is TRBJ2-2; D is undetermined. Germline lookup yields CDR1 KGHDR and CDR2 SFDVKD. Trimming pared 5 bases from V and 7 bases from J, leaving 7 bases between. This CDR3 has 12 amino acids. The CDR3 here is CATSGGDGELFF. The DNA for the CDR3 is TGTGCCACCAGTGGCGGCGACGGGGAGCTGTTTTTT.

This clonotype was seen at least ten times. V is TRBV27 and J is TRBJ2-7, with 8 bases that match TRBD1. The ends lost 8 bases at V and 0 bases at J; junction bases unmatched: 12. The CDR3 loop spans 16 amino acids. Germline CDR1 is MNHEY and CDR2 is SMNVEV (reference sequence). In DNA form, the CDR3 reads TGTGCCAGCTCCCTGACCGGGACAGGAAGCTCCTACGAGCAGTACTTC. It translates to CASSLTGTGSSYEQYF.

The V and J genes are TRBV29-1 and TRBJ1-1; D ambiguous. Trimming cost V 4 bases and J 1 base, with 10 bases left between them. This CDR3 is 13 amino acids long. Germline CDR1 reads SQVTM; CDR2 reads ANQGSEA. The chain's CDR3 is CSVGTLGNTEAFF. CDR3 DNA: TGCAGCGTTGGTACCCTGGGGAACACTGAAGCTTTCTTT.

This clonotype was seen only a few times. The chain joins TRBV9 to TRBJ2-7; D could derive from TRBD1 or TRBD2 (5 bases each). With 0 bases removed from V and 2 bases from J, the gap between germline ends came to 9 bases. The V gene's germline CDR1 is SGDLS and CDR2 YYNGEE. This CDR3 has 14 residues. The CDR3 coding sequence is TGTGCCAGCAGCGTAGGATGGGACCCCTACGAGCAGTACTTC. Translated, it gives CASSVGWDPYEQYF.

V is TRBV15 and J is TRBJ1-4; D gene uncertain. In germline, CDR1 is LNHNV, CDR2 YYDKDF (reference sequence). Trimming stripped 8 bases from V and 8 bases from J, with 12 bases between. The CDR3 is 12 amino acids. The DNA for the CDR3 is TGTGCCACCCGGGTGTTTGGGGAAAAACTGTTTTTT. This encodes CATRVFGEKLFF. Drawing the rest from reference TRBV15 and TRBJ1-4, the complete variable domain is DAMVIQNPRYQVTQFGKPVTLSCSQTLNHNVMYWYQQKSSQAPKLLFHYYDKDFNNEADTPDNFQSRRPNTSFCFLDIRSPGLGDTAMYLCATRVFGEKLFFGSGTQLSVL.

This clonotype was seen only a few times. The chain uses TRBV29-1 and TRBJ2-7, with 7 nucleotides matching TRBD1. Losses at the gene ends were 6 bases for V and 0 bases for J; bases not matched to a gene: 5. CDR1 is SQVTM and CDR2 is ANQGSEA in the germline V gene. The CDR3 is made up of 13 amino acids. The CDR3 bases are TGCAGCGTGGAACAGGGGAGCTCCTACGAGCAGTACTTC. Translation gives CSVEQGSSYEQYF.

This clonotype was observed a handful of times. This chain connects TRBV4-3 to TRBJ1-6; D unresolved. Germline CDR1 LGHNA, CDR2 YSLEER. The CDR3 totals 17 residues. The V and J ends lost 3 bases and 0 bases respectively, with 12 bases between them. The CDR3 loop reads CASSHEVHSSYNSPLHF. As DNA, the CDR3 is TGCGCCAGCAGCCACGAGGTCCACAGCTCCTATAATTCACCCCTCCACTTT.

For the CDR3, the DNA is TGTGCCAGTAGTATCGGGCCCTCTAACTATGGCTACACCTTC. Encoded protein: CASSIGPSNYGYTF. This sequence joins TRBV19 and TRBJ1-2; no clear D gene. Germline CDR1 and CDR2: LNHDA and SQIVND (reference sequence). CDR3 length: 14 amino acids. Trimming cost V 3 bases and J 0 bases, with 8 bases left between them.

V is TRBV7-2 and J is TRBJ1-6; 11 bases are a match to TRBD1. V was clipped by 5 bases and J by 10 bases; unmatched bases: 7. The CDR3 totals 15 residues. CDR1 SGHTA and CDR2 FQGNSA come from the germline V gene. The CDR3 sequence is CASSRSWTGGSPLHF. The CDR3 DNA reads TGTGCCAGCAGCCGGAGCTGGACAGGGGGCTCACCCCTCCACTTT.

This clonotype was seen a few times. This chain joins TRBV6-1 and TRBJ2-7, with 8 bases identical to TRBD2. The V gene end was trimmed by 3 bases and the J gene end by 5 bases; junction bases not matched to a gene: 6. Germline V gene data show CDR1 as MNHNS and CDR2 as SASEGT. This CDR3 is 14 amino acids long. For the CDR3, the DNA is TGTGCCAGCAGTGACTTAGCGGGAATCGACGAGCAGTACTTC. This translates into CASSDLAGIDEQYF.

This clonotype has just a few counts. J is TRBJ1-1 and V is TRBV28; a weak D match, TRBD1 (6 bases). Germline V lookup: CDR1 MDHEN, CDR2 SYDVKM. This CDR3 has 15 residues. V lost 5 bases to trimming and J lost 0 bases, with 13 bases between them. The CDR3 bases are TGTGCCAGCAGTCCTCCCAGGGACATGAACACTGAAGCTTTCTTT. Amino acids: CASSPPRDMNTEAFF.

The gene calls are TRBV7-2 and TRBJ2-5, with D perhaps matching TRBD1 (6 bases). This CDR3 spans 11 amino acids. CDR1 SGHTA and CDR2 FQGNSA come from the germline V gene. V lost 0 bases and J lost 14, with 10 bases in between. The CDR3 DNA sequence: TGTGCCAGCAGCTTAGCGGGGGCCTTATACTTC. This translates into CASSLAGALYF.

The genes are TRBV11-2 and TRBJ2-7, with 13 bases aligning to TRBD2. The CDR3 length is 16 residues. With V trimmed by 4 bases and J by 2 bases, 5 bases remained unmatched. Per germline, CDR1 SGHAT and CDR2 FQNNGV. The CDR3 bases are TGTGCCAGCAGCTACTCTGGACTAGCGGGGGCCTACGAGCAGTACTTC. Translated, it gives CASSYSGLAGAYEQYF.

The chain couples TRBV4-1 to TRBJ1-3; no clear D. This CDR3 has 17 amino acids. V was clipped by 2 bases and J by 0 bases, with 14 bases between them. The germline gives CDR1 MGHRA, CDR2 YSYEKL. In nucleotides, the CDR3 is TGCGCCAGCAGCCAAAGGCCGGACGGGAGCTCTGGAAACACCATATATTTT. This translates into CASSQRPDGSSGNTIYF.